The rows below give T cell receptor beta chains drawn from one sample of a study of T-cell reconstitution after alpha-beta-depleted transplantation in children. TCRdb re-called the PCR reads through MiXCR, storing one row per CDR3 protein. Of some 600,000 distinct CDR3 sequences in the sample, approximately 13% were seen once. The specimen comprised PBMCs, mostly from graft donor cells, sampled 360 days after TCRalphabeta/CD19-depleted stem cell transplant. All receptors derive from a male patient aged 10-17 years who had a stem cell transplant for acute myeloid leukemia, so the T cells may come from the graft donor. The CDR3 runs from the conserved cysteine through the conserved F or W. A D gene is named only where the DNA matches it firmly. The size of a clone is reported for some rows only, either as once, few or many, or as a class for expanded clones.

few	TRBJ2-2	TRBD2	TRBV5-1	CASSPTSANTGELFF	TGCGCCAGCAGCCCGACTAGCGCGAACACCGGGGAGCTGTTTTTT
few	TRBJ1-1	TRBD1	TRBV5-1	CASSSGTGHEAFF	TGCGCCAGCAGCTCCGGGACAGGCCATGAAGCTTTCTTT
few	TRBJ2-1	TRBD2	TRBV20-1	CSAREGKTRLAGGGNEQFF	TGCAGTGCTAGAGAGGGAAAAACCCGGCTAGCGGGAGGAGGCAATGAGCAGTTCTTC
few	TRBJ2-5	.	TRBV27	CASSFGGSKETQYF	TGTGCCAGCAGTTTTGGGGGATCTAAAGAGACCCAGTACTTC
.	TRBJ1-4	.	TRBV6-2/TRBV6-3	CASSYKRQENEKLFF	TGTGCCAGCAGTTACAAGAGACAAGAGAATGAAAAACTGTTTTTT
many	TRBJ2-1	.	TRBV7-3	CASSLRTFSQLGGGLRTYNEQFF	TGTGCCAGCAGCTTAAGGACCTTCTCCCAGCTAGGAGGGGGACTAAGGACCTACAATGAGCAGTTCTTC
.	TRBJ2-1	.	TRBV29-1	CSVDTRGRRGQFF	TGCAGCGTTGACACCCGGGGGCGTAGGGGGCAGTTCTTC
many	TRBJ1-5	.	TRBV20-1	CSARAPGRSNQPQHF	TGCAGTGCTAGAGCGCCGGGAAGAAGCAATCAGCCCCAGCATTTT
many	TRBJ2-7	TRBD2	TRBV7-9	CASSLEREASYEQYF	TGTGCCAGCAGCTTGGAGCGGGAGGCCTCCTACGAGCAGTACTTC
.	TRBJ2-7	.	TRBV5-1	CASSLGQARSYEQYF	TGCGCCAGCAGCTTGGGGCAGGCAAGGTCCTACGAGCAGTACTTC
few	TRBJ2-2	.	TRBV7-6	CASSLARGANTGELFF	TGTGCCAGCAGCTTAGCGAGGGGCGCGAACACCGGGGAGCTGTTTTTT
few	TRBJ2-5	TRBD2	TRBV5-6	CASSLMTGTSGRATQYF	TGTGCCAGCAGCTTGATGACCGGGACTAGCGGGAGAGCGACCCAGTACTTC
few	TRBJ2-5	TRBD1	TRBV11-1	CASSSIWTGTIEVAQYF	TGTGCCAGCAGCTCCATCTGGACAGGAACCATCGAAGTGGCCCAGTACTTC
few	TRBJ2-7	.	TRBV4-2	CASSQEWGSQAYEQYF	TGTGCCAGCAGCCAAGAATGGGGCTCCCAGGCCTACGAGCAGTACTTC
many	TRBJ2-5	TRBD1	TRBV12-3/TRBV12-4	CASSPGQGAETQYF	TGTGCCAGCAGTCCTGGACAGGGGGCCGAGACCCAGTACTTC